This T cell receptor beta chain was recorded in a study of cytomegalovirus exposure and HLA in healthy donors. Whole-study results and caveats: Investigators reported fewer than 200 TCR beta chains as tied to cytomegalovirus. In a later analysis, HLA-C alleles had the fewest associated TCRs, DRB1 alleles the most. Earlier results showed most TCR beta V segments being productive about 87% or about 30% of the time.

Primers for the PCR totalled 60 Vbeta and 13 Jbeta. Produced via immunoSEQ multiplex PCR; TCRdb's table is partial and in-frame only. In total, the table holds 150,000 to 250,000 clones. About this clone: Its cognate antigen is unknown.

Each donor's status was that of a healthy bone marrow donor. The TCR sequence derives from a boy between 10 and 17 years old in good health and CMV-seronegative. What was sequenced was PBMCs.

The CDR3, as DNA: TGTGCCAGTAGTGTTAGCAGGGGGCGTACCTTCGGCGTGAATCAGCCCCAGCATTTT. This gives the protein CASSVSRGRTFGVNQPQHF. The genes are TRBV19 and TRBJ1-5; TRBD1 agrees at 8 bases. V lost 5 bases, J lost 4 bases, and 19 bases stayed unmatched. Germline V gene data show CDR1 as LNHDA and CDR2 as SQIVND (reference sequence). The CDR3 contains 19 residues.